This is a list of T cell receptor beta chains from one sample in a study of cytomegalovirus exposure and HLA in healthy donors. Libraries were prepared by immunoSEQ multiplex PCR; TCRdb keeps only in-frame clonotypes and omits some of them. The sample has 150,000 or so clones; roughly 80% are singletons. The sequenced material came from PBMCs. Receptors originate from a male donor in good health and CMV-seronegative. CDR3s include the opening cysteine and the closing phenylalanine or tryptophan. A D gene is named only where the DNA matches it firmly. Rows may omit the clone size; those that give it use once, few, many or a size class.

clone_size	j_call	d_call	v_call	cdr3_aa	cdr3_nt
NA	TRBJ2-7	NA	TRBV19	CASSTGQQGSYEQYF	TGTGCCAGTAGTACAGGTCAACAGGGCTCCTACGAGCAGTACTTC
NA	TRBJ1-4	NA	TRBV10-3	CAISEDRWEKLFF	TGTGCCATCAGTGAAGACAGATGGGAAAAACTGTTTTTT
NA	TRBJ2-2	TRBD2	TRBV9	CASSHSGGYTGELFF	TGTGCCAGCAGCCATAGCGGGGGTTACACCGGGGAGCTGTTTTTT
once	TRBJ2-5	TRBD1	TRBV27	CASRLGQGARETQYF	TGTGCCAGCAGACTCGGACAGGGGGCGAGGGAGACCCAGTACTTC
once	TRBJ1-2	TRBD1	TRBV27	CASILGGIDYGYTF	TGTGCCAGCATCCTAGGGGGCATTGACTATGGCTACACCTTC
once	TRBJ2-1	TRBD2	TRBV27	CASSWTSTTYNEQFF	TGTGCCAGCAGTTGGACTAGCACCACCTACAATGAGCAGTTCTTC
NA	TRBJ2-5	NA	TRBV7-9	CASSLEGWVQETQYF	TGTGCCAGCAGCTTAGAGGGGTGGGTCCAAGAGACCCAGTACTTC
NA	TRBJ2-1	TRBD2	TRBV5-6	CASSYTGGSYNEQFF	TGTGCCAGCAGCTATACGGGGGGTTCCTACAATGAGCAGTTCTTC
NA	TRBJ1-4	NA	TRBV19	CASSLTDSTNEKLFF	TGTGCCAGTAGTCTGACAGACTCAACTAATGAAAAACTGTTTTTT
NA	TRBJ2-1	TRBD1	TRBV27	CASSLTGGAYNEQFF	TGTGCCAGCAGTTTAACAGGGGGCGCATACAATGAGCAGTTCTTC
NA	TRBJ1-3	NA	TRBV19	CASSLDSTSSGNTIYF	TGTGCCAGTAGCTTGGACAGTACTTCCTCTGGAAACACCATATATTTT
once	TRBJ2-7	TRBD2	TRBV28	CASSLGYGTSVPYEQYF	TGTGCCAGCAGTTTGGGGTACGGGACTAGCGTTCCCTACGAGCAGTACTTC
NA	TRBJ2-3	TRBD1	TRBV9	CASSVAGTGVDTQYF	TGTGCCAGCAGCGTAGCGGGGACAGGGGTAGATACGCAGTATTTT
NA	TRBJ2-4	NA	TRBV6-5	CASGIAKNIQYF	TGTGCCTCAGGAATAGCCAAAAACATTCAGTACTTC
once	TRBJ2-7	TRBD1	TRBV6-1	CASSTGTGVYEQYF	TGTGCCAGCAGTACCGGGACAGGAGTCTACGAGCAGTACTTC
NA	TRBJ2-6	NA	TRBV18	CASSPLREAQGSSGANVLTF	TGTGCCAGCTCCCCTTTAAGAGAGGCCCAGGGAAGTTCTGGGGCCAACGTCCTGACTTTC
NA	TRBJ1-2	NA	TRBV6-5	CASRETSNYGYTF	TGTGCCAGCAGGGAGACCAGTAACTATGGCTACACCTTC
NA	TRBJ2-3	NA	TRBV2	CASSNQVTGTDTQYF	TGTGCCAGCAGTAACCAGGTCACGGGAACAGATACGCAGTATTTT
NA	TRBJ2-7	TRBD2	TRBV5-1	CASSLDGPRGGPDEQYF	TGCGCCAGCAGCTTGGATGGACCCCGGGGGGGCCCCGACGAGCAGTACTTC
NA	TRBJ1-2	NA	TRBV7-9	CASSLGLMNYGYTF	TGTGCCAGCAGCTTAGGACTGATGAACTATGGCTACACCTTC
few	TRBJ2-2	TRBD2	TRBV7-9	CASSLVGLALSGELFF	TGTGCCAGCAGCTTAGTGGGACTAGCGTTATCGGGGGAGCTGTTTTTT
once	TRBJ2-5	TRBD2	TRBV5-4	CASSLAGTSGVQTQYF	TGTGCCAGCAGCTTGGCCGGGACTAGCGGGGTCCAGACCCAGTACTTC
NA	TRBJ1-2	TRBD1	TRBV2	CASSRGLEDGYTF	TGTGCCAGCAGTAGGGGGCTAGAGGATGGCTACACCTTC
once	TRBJ2-7	NA	TRBV7-9	CASSLNPVAGIGEQYF	TGTGCCAGCAGCTTAAATCCAGTGGCGGGGATTGGCGAGCAGTACTTC
few	TRBJ2-2	TRBD2	TRBV29-1	CSVESGANTGELFF	TGCAGCGTGGAAAGCGGGGCGAACACCGGGGAGCTGTTTTTT
few	TRBJ1-1	NA	TRBV9	CASSTQQANTEAFF	TGTGCCAGCAGCACGCAACAGGCGAACACTGAAGCTTTCTTT
NA	TRBJ2-7	TRBD2	TRBV11-2	CASSRTSGSYEQYF	TGTGCCAGCAGCCGGACTAGCGGGAGCTACGAGCAGTACTTC
NA	TRBJ2-3	TRBD2	TRBV6-5	CASSYSLAGGIDTQYF	TGTGCCAGCAGTTACTCGCTAGCGGGTGGGATAGATACGCAGTATTTT
once	TRBJ2-2	TRBD2	TRBV5-1	CASSSGGMNTGELFF	TGCGCCAGCAGCTCGGGAGGGATGAACACCGGGGAGCTGTTTTTT